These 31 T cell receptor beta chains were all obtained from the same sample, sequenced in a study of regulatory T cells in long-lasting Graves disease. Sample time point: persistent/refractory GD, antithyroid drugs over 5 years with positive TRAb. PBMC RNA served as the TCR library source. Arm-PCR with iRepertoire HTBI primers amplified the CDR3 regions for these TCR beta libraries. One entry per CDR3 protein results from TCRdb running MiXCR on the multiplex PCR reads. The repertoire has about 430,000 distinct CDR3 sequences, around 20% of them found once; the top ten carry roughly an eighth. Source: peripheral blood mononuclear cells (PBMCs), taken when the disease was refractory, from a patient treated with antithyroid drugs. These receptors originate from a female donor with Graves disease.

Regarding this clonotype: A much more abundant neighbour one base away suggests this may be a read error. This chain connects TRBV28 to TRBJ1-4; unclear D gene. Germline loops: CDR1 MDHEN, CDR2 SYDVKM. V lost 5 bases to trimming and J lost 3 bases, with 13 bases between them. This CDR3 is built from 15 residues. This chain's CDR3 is CASSPPIGPNEKLFF. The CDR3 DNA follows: TGTGCCAGCAGTCCTCCGATAGGGCCTAATGAAAAACTGTTTTTT.

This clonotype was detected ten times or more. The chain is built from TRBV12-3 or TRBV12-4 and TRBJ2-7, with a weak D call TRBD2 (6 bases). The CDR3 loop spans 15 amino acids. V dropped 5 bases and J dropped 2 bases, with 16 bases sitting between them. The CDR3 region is CASSPQLGGPYEQYF. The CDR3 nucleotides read TGTGCCAGCAGTCCCCAGTTGGGGGGACCCTACGAGCAGTACTTC.

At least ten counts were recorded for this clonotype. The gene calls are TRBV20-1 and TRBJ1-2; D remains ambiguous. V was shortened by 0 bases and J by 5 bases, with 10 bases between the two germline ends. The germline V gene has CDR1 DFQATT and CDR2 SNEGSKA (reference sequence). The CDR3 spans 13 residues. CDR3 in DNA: TGCAGTGCTAGAGAAAGTAGCAGTTATGGCTACACCTTC. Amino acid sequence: CSARESSSYGYTF.

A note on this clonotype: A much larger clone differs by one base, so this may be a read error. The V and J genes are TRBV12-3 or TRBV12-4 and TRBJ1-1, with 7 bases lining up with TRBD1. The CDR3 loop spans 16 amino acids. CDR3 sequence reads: CASSLAGRQGNTEALF. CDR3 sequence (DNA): TGTGCCAGCAGTTTAGCGGGACGACAGGGAAACACTGAAGCTCTCTTT.

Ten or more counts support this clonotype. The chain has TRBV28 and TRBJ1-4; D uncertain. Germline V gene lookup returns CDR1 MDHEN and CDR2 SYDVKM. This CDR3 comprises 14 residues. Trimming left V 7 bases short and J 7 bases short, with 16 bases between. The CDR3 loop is CASTKYHLSEKLFF. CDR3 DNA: TGTGCCAGCACTAAGTATCACCTTTCTGAAAAACTGTTTTTT.

CDR3 in DNA: TGTGCCAGCAGTTTACTAGCGCTCGACAATGAGCAGTTCTTC. The encoded protein is CASSLLALDNEQFF. The chain couples TRBV12-3 or TRBV12-4 to TRBJ2-1; possibly TRBD2 for D (6 bases). V shed 2 bases and J shed 5 bases, with 10 bases lying between them. The CDR3 is 14 residues long.

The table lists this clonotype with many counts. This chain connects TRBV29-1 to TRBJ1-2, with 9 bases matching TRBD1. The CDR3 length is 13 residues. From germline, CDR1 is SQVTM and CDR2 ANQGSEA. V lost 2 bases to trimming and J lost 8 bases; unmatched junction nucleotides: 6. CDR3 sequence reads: CSVEKGQGRGYTF. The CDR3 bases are TGCAGCGTTGAAAAGGGACAGGGACGAGGCTACACCTTC.

The CDR3 region has the DNA TGCGCCAGCAGCCGATTGACTAGCGGGGAAGAGACCCAGTACTTC. Translating gives CASSRLTSGEETQYF. The chain carries TRBV4-1 and TRBJ2-5; TRBD2 agrees at 11 bases. The J segment lost 3 bases and the V segment lost 4 bases, leaving 4 bases of the junction unmatched. Germline V gives CDR1 MGHRA, CDR2 YSYEKL. This CDR3 region has 15 residues.

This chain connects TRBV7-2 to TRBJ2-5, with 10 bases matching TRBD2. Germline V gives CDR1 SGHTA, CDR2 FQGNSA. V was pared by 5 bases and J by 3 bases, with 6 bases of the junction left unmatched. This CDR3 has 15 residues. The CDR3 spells CASSKTSGQKETQYF. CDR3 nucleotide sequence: TGTGCCAGCAGCAAGACTAGCGGGCAAAAAGAGACCCAGTACTTC.

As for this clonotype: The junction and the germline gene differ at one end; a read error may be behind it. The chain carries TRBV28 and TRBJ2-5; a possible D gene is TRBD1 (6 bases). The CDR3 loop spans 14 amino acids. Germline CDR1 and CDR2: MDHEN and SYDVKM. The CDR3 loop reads CVSSPDRLGETQYF. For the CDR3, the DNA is TGTGTCAGCAGTCCTGACAGGTTGGGAGAGACCCAGTACTTC.

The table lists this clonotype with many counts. The CDR3 DNA reads as TGTGCCAGCAGCTTGGAAGCGGGGACGAACACCGGGGAGCTGTTTTTT. Translated: CASSLEAGTNTGELFF. The chain carries TRBV7-6 and TRBJ2-2, with 7 bases matching TRBD2. CDR1 and CDR2 (germline): SGHVS, FNYEAQ. The V and J ends lost 3 bases and 0 bases, in that order; junction bases with no gene match: 4. The CDR3 has 16 residues.

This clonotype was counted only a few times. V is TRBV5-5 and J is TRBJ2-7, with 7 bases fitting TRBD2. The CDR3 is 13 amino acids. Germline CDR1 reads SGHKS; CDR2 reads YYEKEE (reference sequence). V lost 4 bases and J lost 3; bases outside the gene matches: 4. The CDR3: CASSRTRIYEQYF. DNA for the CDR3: TGTGCCAGCAGCCGGACTAGGATCTACGAGCAGTACTTC.

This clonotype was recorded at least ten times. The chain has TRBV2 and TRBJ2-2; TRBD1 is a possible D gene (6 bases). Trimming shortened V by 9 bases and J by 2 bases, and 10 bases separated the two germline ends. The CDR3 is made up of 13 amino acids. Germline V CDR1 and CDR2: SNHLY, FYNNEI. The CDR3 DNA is TGTGCCAGAGGGACACTCAACACCGGGGAGCTGTTTTTT. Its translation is CARGTLNTGELFF.

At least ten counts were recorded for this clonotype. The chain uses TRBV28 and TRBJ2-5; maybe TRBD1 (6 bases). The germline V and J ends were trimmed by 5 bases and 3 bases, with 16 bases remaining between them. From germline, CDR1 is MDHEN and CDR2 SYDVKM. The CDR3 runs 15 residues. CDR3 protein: CASSLQGIGEETQYF. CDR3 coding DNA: TGTGCCAGCAGTCTACAGGGAATTGGGGAAGAGACCCAGTACTTC. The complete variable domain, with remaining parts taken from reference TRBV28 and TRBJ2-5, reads DVKVTQSSRYLVKRTGEKVFLECVQDMDHENMFWYRQDPGLGLRLIYFSYDVKMKEKGDIPEGYSVSREKKERFSLILESASTNQTSMYLCASSLQGIGEETQYFGPGTRLLVL.

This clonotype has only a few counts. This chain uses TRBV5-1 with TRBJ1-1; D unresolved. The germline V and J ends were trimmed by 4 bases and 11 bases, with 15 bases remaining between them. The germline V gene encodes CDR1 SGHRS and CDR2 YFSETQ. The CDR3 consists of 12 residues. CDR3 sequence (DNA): TGCGCCAGCAGCATGGCCTCCGGGTGGGCTTTCTTT. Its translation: CASSMASGWAFF.

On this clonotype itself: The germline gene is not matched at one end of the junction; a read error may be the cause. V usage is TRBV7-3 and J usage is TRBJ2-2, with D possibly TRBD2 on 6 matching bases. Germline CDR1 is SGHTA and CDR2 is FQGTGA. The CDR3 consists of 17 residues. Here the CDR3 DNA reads TGTGCCAGCAGCCAATTTCACTTCGACGGGAGCACCGGGGAGCTGTCTTTT. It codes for CASSQFHFDGSTGELSF.

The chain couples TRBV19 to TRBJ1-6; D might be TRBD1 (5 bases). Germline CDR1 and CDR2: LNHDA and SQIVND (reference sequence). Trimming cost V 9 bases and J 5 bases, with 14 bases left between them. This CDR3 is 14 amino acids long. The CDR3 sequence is CASGIRQNNSPLHF. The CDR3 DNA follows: TGTGCCAGCGGGATTCGACAGAATAATTCACCCCTCCACTTT.

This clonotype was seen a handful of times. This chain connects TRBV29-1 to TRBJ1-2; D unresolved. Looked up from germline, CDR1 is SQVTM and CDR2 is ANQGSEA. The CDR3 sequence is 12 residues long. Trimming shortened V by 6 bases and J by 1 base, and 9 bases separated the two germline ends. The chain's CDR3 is CSVQHNNYGYTF. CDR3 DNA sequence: TGCAGCGTCCAACACAATAACTATGGCTACACCTTC.

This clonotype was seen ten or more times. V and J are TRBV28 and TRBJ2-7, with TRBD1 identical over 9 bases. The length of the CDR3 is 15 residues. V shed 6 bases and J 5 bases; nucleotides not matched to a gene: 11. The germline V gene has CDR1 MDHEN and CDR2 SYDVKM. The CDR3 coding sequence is TGTGCCAGCAGGGGGGCGGGACAGGGCTTTAACGAGCAGTACTTC. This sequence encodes CASRGAGQGFNEQYF.

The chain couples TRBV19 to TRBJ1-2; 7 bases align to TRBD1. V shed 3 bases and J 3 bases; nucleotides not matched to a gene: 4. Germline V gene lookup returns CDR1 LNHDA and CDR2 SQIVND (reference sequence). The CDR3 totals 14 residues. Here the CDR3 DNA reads TGTGCCAGTAGTATTCGGGACAGTTACTATGGCTACACCTTC. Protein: CASSIRDSYYGYTF.

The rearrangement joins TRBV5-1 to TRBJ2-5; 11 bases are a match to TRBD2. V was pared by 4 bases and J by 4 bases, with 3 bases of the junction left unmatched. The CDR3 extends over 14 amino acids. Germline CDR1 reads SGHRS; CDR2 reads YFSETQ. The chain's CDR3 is CASSRLAGLETQYF. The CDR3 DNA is TGCGCCAGCAGCAGACTAGCGGGATTAGAGACCCAGTACTTC. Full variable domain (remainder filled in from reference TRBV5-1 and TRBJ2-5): KAGVTQTPRYLIKTRGQQVTLSCSPISGHRSVSWYQQTPGQGLQFLFEYFSETQRNKGNFPGRFSGRQFSNSRSEMNVSTLELGDSALYLCASSRLAGLETQYFGPGTRLLVL.

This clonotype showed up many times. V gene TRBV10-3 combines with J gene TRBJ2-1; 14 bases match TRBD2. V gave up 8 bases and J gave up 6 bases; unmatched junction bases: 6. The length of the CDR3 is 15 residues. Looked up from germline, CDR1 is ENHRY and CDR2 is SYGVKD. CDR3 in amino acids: CAILGGTSGSNEQFF. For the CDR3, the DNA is TGTGCCATCCTCGGGGGGACTAGCGGGAGCAATGAGCAGTTCTTC.

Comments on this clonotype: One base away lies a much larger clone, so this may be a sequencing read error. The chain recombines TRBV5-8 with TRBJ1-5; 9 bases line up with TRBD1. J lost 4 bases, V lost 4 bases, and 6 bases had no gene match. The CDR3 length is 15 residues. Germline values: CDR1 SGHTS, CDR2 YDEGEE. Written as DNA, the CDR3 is TGTGCCAGCAGCCCCGGGACAGGGTTAAATCAGCCCCAGCATTTT. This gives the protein CASSPGTGLNQPQHF. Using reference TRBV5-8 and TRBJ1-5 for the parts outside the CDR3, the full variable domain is EAGVTQSPTHLIKTRGQQATLRCSPISGHTSVYWYQQALGLGLQFLLWYDEGEERNRGNFPPRFSGRQFPNYSSELNVNALELEDSALYLCASSPGTGLNQPQHFGDGTRLSIL.

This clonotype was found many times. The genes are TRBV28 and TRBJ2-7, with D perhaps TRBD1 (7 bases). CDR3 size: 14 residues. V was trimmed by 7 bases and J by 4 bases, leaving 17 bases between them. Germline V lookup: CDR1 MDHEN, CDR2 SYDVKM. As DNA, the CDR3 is TGTGCCAGCAACCAAATACAGGGGAGGTACGAGCAGTACTTC. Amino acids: CASNQIQGRYEQYF.

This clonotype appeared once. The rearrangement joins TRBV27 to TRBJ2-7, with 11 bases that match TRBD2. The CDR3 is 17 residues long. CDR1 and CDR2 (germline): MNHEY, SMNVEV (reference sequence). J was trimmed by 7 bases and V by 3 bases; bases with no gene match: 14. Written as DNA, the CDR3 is TGTGCCAGCAGTTTGAAAGGGACTAGCGGCCCTTGGGGGGAGCAGTACTTC. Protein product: CASSLKGTSGPWGEQYF.

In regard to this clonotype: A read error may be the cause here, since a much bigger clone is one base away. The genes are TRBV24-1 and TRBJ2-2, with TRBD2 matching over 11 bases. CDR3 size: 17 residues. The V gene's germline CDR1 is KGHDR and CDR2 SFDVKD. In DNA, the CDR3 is TGTGCCACCAGTGATCCGCAGACTAGCGGGAACACCGGGGAGCCGTTTTTT. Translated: CATSDPQTSGNTGEPFF.

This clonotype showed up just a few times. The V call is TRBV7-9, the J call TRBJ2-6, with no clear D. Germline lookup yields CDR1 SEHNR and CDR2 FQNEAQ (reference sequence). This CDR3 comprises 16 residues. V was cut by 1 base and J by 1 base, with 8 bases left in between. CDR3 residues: CASSLGSRSGANVLTF. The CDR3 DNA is TGTGCCAGCAGCTTAGGTTCGAGGTCTGGGGCCAACGTCCTGACTTTC.

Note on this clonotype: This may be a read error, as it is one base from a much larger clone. This CDR3 is CASSLSSISYEQFF. The CDR3, as DNA: TGTGCCAGCAGTTTATCGAGCATCTCCTACGAGCAGTTCTTC. V is TRBV28 and J is TRBJ2-1; unclear D gene. The V end was cut by 1 base, the J end by 10 bases, with 14 bases between. The V gene's germline CDR1 is MDHEN and CDR2 SYDVKM. The CDR3 has 14 amino acids.

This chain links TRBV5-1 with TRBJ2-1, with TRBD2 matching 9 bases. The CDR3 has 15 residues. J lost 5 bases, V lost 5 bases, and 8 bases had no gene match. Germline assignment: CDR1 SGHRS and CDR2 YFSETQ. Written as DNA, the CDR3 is TGCGCCAGCAGAGCCGGACTAGCGAGGAACAATGAGCAGTTCTTC. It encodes CASRAGLARNNEQFF.

CDR3 residues: CASSSNRGGMNTEAFF. The CDR3 region has the DNA TGTGCCAGCAGCTCGAACAGGGGTGGCATGAACACTGAAGCTTTCTTT. The rearrangement joins TRBV7-9 to TRBJ1-1; 7 positions agree with TRBD1. Looked up from germline, CDR1 is SEHNR and CDR2 is FQNEAQ (reference sequence). V trimming: 4 bases; J trimming: 0 bases; junction bases outside the gene matches: 8. This CDR3 has 16 residues.

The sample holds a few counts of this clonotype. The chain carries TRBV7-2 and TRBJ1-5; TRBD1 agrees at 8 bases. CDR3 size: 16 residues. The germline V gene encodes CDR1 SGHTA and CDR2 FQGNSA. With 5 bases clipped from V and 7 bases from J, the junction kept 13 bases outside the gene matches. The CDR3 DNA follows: TGTGCCAGCAGCCACCCCGAGGACAGGGACGGACAGCCCCAGCATTTT. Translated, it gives CASSHPEDRDGQPQHF.